Below, one T cell receptor (beta chain) is given with its context. The data are from a study of blood T cell repertoires in COVID-19. Study summary: Nucleic acid was either cDNA or gDNA, and it came from T cells, B-cell-depleted T cells, or PBMCs.

V lost 5 bases, J lost 4 bases, and 8 bases lay in between. The CDR3 loop spans 12 amino acids. Germline V lookup: CDR1 SEHNR, CDR2 FQNEAQ (reference sequence). The protocol was immunoSEQ multiplex PCR, while the TCRdb copy is restricted to in-frame clones and leaves out a portion. In the table there are 110,000 or so clones, 80% to 90% of which are singletons. The TCR was taken from a woman aged 80 or older with active or convalescent COVID-19. The sequenced material came from peripheral blood. The genes are TRBV7-9 and TRBJ1-2; TRBD1 is a possible D gene (5 bases). The DNA for the CDR3 is TGTGCCAGCAGCATCGGGGGCTATGGCTACACCTTC. Amino acids: CASSIGGYGYTF. The complete variable domain, with remaining parts taken from reference TRBV7-9 and TRBJ1-2, reads DTGVSQNPRHKITKRGQNVTFRCDPISEHNRLYWYRQTLGQGPEFLTYFQNEAQLEKSRLLSDRFSAERPKGSFSTLEIQRTEQGDSAMYLCASSIGGYGYTFGSGTRLTVV.